This entry lists 15 T cell receptor beta chains sequenced from one sample in a study of T cells expressing NK-cell markers. Reanalyzing the 5' RACE reads, TCRdb keeps one entry per CDR3 protein, without DNA. The listing contains hundreds of thousands of distinct CDR3 sequences. Sequencing was done on a sample of blood T cells: a sorted CD56 or NKG2C T cell subset, CD4+ or CD8+ T cells, or bulk PBMC T cells (not recorded which). These receptors all stem from a man aged 18-70 years in good health.

V is TRBV20-1 and J is TRBJ2-7; TCRdb's D gene call, TRBD1, goes unchecked for lack of DNA. The CDR3 is 14 amino acids. The germline gives CDR1 DFQATT, CDR2 SNEGSKA (reference sequence). CDR3 region: CSARVRGDHYEQYF.

The rearrangement joins TRBV7-2 to TRBJ1-5. The germline V gene has CDR1 SGHTA and CDR2 FQGNSA. The length of the CDR3 is 15 residues. The CDR3 spells CASSLGVYSDQPQHF. Filled out from reference TRBV7-2 and TRBJ1-5, the complete variable domain reads GAGVSQSPSNKVTEKGKDVELRCDPISGHTALYWYRQSLGQGLEFLIYFQGNSAPDKSGLPSDRFSAERTGGSVSTLTIQRTQQEDSAVYLCASSLGVYSDQPQHFGDGTRLSIL.

The rearrangement links TRBV7-2 to TRBJ2-6. The germline gives CDR1 SGHTA, CDR2 FQGNSA. The CDR3 loop spans 15 amino acids. CDR3 loop: CASSTQGSGANVLTF.

The CDR3 protein is CASSLGERSYEQYF. V usage is TRBV11-1 and J usage is TRBJ2-7; the D call from TCRdb, TRBD2, cannot be confirmed without DNA. The length of the CDR3 is 14 residues. From germline, CDR1 is SGHAT and CDR2 FQDESV (reference sequence).

The chain carries TRBV6-1 and TRBJ2-3; TCRdb designates TRBD1, a call that cannot be tested without DNA. The length of the CDR3 is 17 residues. The germline CDR1 and CDR2 sequences are MNHNS and SASEGT. CDR3 sequence reads: CASSEALDRGSTDTQYF.

The V and J genes are TRBV19 and TRBJ2-2; TCRdb's D call of TRBD1 is untestable without DNA. From germline, CDR1 is LNHDA and CDR2 SQIVND (reference sequence). The CDR3 is made up of 15 amino acids. CDR3 in amino acids: CASTPLGEKTGELFF.

The chain links TRBV3-1 to TRBJ2-2; TCRdb outputs TRBD2, but without DNA this stays unchecked. Germline loops: CDR1 LGHDT, CDR2 YNNKEL (reference sequence). The CDR3 is made up of 15 amino acids. The CDR3 protein is CASSQDGLRTGELFF.

This chain connects TRBV9 to TRBJ2-1; TCRdb's D call of TRBD2 is untestable without DNA. This CDR3 contains 16 residues. Looked up from germline, CDR1 is SGDLS and CDR2 is YYNGEE. The CDR3 loop reads CASSLSGGLSYNEQFF. The variable domain in full, with the rest retrieved from reference TRBV9 and TRBJ2-1, is DSGVTQTPKHLITATGQRVTLRCSPRSGDLSVYWYQQSLDQGLQFLIQYYNGEERAKGNILERFSAQQFPDLHSELNLSSLELGDSALYFCASSLSGGLSYNEQFFGPGTRLTVL.

The V and J genes are TRBV5-1 and TRBJ1-2; lacking DNA, the TRBD1 call made by TCRdb goes unchecked. The CDR3 contains 14 residues. Per germline, CDR1 SGHRS and CDR2 YFSETQ. CDR3 sequence: CASSNPGSGRGYTF.

The V and J genes are TRBV5-5 and TRBJ2-3; the D call of TRBD1 rests on TCRdb alone, since no DNA is present to check it. This CDR3 has 15 amino acids. Germline loops: CDR1 SGHKS, CDR2 YYEKEE (reference sequence). The chain's CDR3 is CASSLGPGRTDTQYF. Filled out from reference TRBV5-5 and TRBJ2-3, the complete variable domain reads DAGVTQSPTHLIKTRGQQVTLRCSPISGHKSVSWYQQVLGQGPQFIFQYYEKEERGRGNFPDRFSARQFPNYSSELNVNALLLGDSALYLCASSLGPGRTDTQYFGPGTRLTVL.

CDR3 protein: CASSESYNFNEQFF. V gene TRBV2 combines with J gene TRBJ2-1. Looked up from germline, CDR1 is SNHLY and CDR2 is FYNNEI. The length of the CDR3 is 14 residues.

The rearrangement links TRBV5-6 to TRBJ2-7; absent DNA, TCRdb's TRBD2 call cannot be checked. This CDR3 is 17 amino acids long. The germline gives CDR1 SGHDT, CDR2 YYEEEE. CDR3 in amino acids: CASSPGLLVALDNEQYF. Variable domain in full (rest from reference TRBV5-6 and TRBJ2-7): DAGVTQSPTHLIKTRGQQVTLRCSPKSGHDTVSWYQQALGQGPQFIFQYYEEEERQRGNFPDRFSGHQFPNYSSELNVNALLLGDSALYLCASSPGLLVALDNEQYFGPGTRLTVT.

The chain employs TRBV7-9 and TRBJ2-2; the D call from TCRdb, TRBD1, cannot be confirmed without DNA. Germline V lookup: CDR1 SEHNR, CDR2 FQNEAQ (reference sequence). The CDR3 contains 13 residues. CDR3 residues: CASRWGGTGELFF.

The chain joins TRBV3-1 to TRBJ1-2; the TRBD1 assignment by TCRdb is unverifiable without DNA. The CDR3 sequence is 14 residues long. Looked up from germline, CDR1 is LGHDT and CDR2 is YNNKEL (reference sequence). The CDR3 sequence: CASSQDGTGRGYTF.

The chain links TRBV27 to TRBJ1-1. Looked up from germline, CDR1 is MNHEY and CDR2 is SMNVEV (reference sequence). CDR3 length: 16 amino acids. The CDR3 region is CASSLEQPWGNTEAFF.